This T cell receptor beta chain is drawn from a study of blood T cell repertoires in COVID-19. Turning to the study itself: Acute-phase and convalescent COVID-19 samples originated in the United States, Italy and Spain. PBMCs, B-cell-depleted T cells, or T cells provided the cDNA or gDNA that made up the material.

In the original processing: Reference gene primer amplification in the assay estimated nucleated cell counts. Clones were sequenced by immunoSEQ multiplex PCR, and TCRdb holds only the in-frame ones, with some missing. That table gives V, J and clone size, and the DNA gave D and trimming. The sample includes about 100,000 clones, 90% to 95% of them seen just once. The CDR3 covers 15 residues. Trimming removed 3 bases from V and 4 bases from J; junction bases left unmatched: 7. CDR1 and CDR2 from the germline V gene are MNHNS and SASEGT. Sequencing input: peripheral blood. The J gene is TRBJ2-7, the V gene TRBV6-1, with 9 nucleotides matching TRBD1. The TCR sequence derives from a woman under 40 with acute or convalescent COVID-19. DNA of the CDR3: TGTGCCAGCAGTGAGCCCGGGACAGGGATTTACGAGCAGTACTTC. This codes for CASSEPGTGIYEQYF.